Sequencing of this TCR beta chain was carried out in a study of regulatory T cells in long-lasting Graves disease. Time point in this sample: persistent/refractory GD, antithyroid drugs over 5 years with positive TRAb. The TCR library used RNA extracted from PBMCs. This CDR3 has 14 residues. With V trimmed by 8 bases and J by 4 bases, 10 bases remained unmatched. CDR1 is LNHDA, CDR2 SQIVND, per germline (reference sequence). This clonotype was picked up a small number of times. CDR3-region Arm-PCR and iRepertoire HTBI primers produced the TCR beta libraries. MiXCR, run by TCRdb on the multiplex PCR reads, gives a single entry per CDR3 protein. The sample includes approximately 400,000 distinct CDR3 sequences, around 23% of them seen just once.

This sequence was found in a woman in her thirties or forties with Graves disease. This chain links TRBV19 with TRBJ1-1; 7 nucleotides agree with TRBD1. The sample consisted of peripheral blood mononuclear cells (PBMCs), taken when the disease was refractory, from a patient treated with antithyroid drugs. CDR3 loop: CASGSGTAITEAFF. CDR3 DNA: TGTGCCAGTGGTTCGGGGACAGCTATCACTGAAGCTTTCTTT. The variable domain in full, completed from reference TRBV19 and TRBJ1-1, reads DGGITQSPKYLFRKEGQNVTLSCEQNLNHDAMYWYRQDPGQGLRLIYYSQIVNDFQKGDIAEGYSVSREKKESFPLTVTSAQKNPTAFYLCASGSGTAITEAFFGQGTRLTVV.